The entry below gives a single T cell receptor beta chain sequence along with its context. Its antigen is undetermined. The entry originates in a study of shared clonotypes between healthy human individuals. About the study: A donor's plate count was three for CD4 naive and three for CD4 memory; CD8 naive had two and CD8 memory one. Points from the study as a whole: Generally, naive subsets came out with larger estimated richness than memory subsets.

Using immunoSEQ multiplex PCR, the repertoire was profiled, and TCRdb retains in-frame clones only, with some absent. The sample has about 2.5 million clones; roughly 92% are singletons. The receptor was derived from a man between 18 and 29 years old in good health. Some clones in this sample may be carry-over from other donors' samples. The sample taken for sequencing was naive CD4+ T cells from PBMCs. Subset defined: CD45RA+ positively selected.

Written as DNA, the CDR3 is TGTGCCAGCAGCTTATCAGCTATCGGACGGAGAATCAGGAACACTGAAGCTTTCTTT. Translating it yields CASSLSAIGRRIRNTEAFF. The chain employs TRBV7-9 and TRBJ1-1; D is undetermined. V lost 2 bases and J 1 base, leaving 23 bases between the germline ends. Germline assignment: CDR1 SEHNR and CDR2 FQNEAQ (reference sequence). The CDR3 totals 19 residues.